Shown below are 21 T cell receptor beta chains from a single sample sequenced in a study of regulatory T cells in long-lasting Graves disease. Through Arm-PCR of CDR3 regions and iRepertoire HTBI primers, TCR beta libraries were built. MiXCR, applied by TCRdb to the multiplex PCR reads, yields one record per CDR3 protein. Found here are 400,000 to 450,000 distinct CDR3 sequences, over 15% of them singletons; the top ten hold around 11%. Described time point: newly diagnosed GD, antithyroid drugs for less than 3 months. PBMCs were the source of the RNA used for TCR sequencing. These same records also appear under a second study, on T cells in Graves' hyperthyroidism and ophthalmopathy.

The sample consisted of peripheral blood mononuclear cells (PBMCs), taken at new diagnosis, from a patient treated with antithyroid drugs. Receptor source: a woman in her 30s with Graves disease.

This clonotype occurred many times. The chain joins TRBV5-4 to TRBJ2-1; possible D gene TRBD2, 5 bases. This CDR3 has 12 amino acids. V lost 4 bases to trimming and J lost 9 bases, with 11 bases between them. Per germline, CDR1 SGHNT and CDR2 YYREEE (reference sequence). The CDR3 spells CASSRLEGEQFF. Here the CDR3 DNA reads TGTGCCAGCAGCCGACTCGAGGGTGAGCAGTTCTTC.

This clonotype was recorded a few times. DNA of the CDR3: TGTGCCAGCAGTTCCCCTCGACAGAAGAACACTGAAGCTTTCTTT. The encoded protein is CASSSPRQKNTEAFF. This chain links TRBV6-5 with TRBJ1-1; possibly TRBD1 for D (5 bases). The CDR3 length is 15 residues. Trimming cost V 4 bases and J 1 base, with 13 bases left between them. From germline, CDR1 is MNHEY and CDR2 SVGAGI.

About this clonotype: A much more abundant neighbour one base away suggests this may be a read error. The chain is built from TRBV3-1 and TRBJ1-1; 9 positions agree with TRBD1. This CDR3 spans 18 amino acids. Germline CDR1 LGHDT, CDR2 YNNKEL (reference sequence). The CDR3 DNA follows: TGTGCCAGCAGCCAATCCCGGGACAGGGTGGGGAAGAACACTGAAGCTCTCTTT. It specifies CASSQSRDRVGKNTEALF.

This clonotype was seen at least ten times. One junction end does not reproduce the germline sequence, and a read error may be involved. The chain couples TRBV6-1 to TRBJ2-6, with D possibly matching TRBD1 (5 bases). The germline V gene encodes CDR1 MNHNS and CDR2 SASEGT. The CDR3 has 16 residues. CDR3 amino acids: CASREAGYSGANVLTF. CDR3 coding DNA: TGTGCCAGCAGGGAAGCAGGGTACTCTGGGGCCAACGTCCTGACTTTC.

This clonotype occurred many times. The rearrangement links TRBV28 to TRBJ1-5, with 7 bases identical to TRBD1. CDR3 size: 19 residues. CDR1 and CDR2 from the germline V gene are MDHEN and SYDVKM. Trimming cost V 1 base and J 1 base; bases outside gene matches: 13. This CDR3 is CASSLYSIKGAGSNQPQHF. The CDR3 DNA sequence: TGTGCCAGCAGTTTATACAGCATTAAGGGGGCTGGGAGCAATCAGCCCCAGCATTTT.

The rearrangement joins TRBV27 to TRBJ2-2; 8 nucleotides match TRBD1. Germline V lookup: CDR1 MNHEY, CDR2 SMNVEV (reference sequence). The CDR3 has 14 residues. Trimming removed 5 bases from V and 6 bases from J; junction bases left unmatched: 5. The CDR3: CASSATGAPGELFF. For the CDR3, the DNA is TGTGCCAGCAGTGCGACAGGGGCCCCCGGGGAGCTGTTTTTT.

Ten or more counts support this clonotype. The chain uses TRBV3-1 and TRBJ2-7, with D hard to call. CDR1 is LGHDT and CDR2 is YNNKEL in the germline V gene (reference sequence). This CDR3 comprises 13 residues. V lost 0 bases and J 3 bases, leaving 6 bases between the germline ends. Written as DNA, the CDR3 is TGTGCCAGCAGCCAAGATGTGGGCTACGAGCAGTACTTC. As protein: CASSQDVGYEQYF.

This clonotype has ten or more counts. The V call is TRBV27, the J call TRBJ2-3; D is perhaps TRBD2 (5 bases). This CDR3 contains 18 residues. Germline V lookup: CDR1 MNHEY, CDR2 SMNVEV (reference sequence). Trimming removed 5 bases from V and 0 bases from J, with 21 bases in between. The CDR3 DNA reads TGTGCCAGCAGTCCGCTAAGGTTGAGCGGCCCTAGCACAGATACGCAGTATTTT. Amino acid sequence: CASSPLRLSGPSTDTQYF.

At least ten counts were recorded for this clonotype. V and J are TRBV10-3 and TRBJ1-1; D not certain. V was clipped by 6 bases and J by 5 bases, with 10 bases between them. CDR1 ENHRY and CDR2 SYGVKD come from the germline V gene. This CDR3 is built from 12 residues. CDR3 sequence (DNA): TGTGCCATCAGCGAGCAGATAACTGAAGCTTTCTTT. Amino acid sequence: CAISEQITEAFF.

This clonotype was picked up many times. This chain links TRBV15 with TRBJ1-1; no firm D call. V was shortened by 0 bases and J by 4 bases, with 21 bases between the two germline ends. The CDR3 is 18 residues long. In germline, CDR1 is LNHNV, CDR2 YYDKDF (reference sequence). In DNA, the CDR3 is TGTGCCACCAGCAGAGACCACCGACTTTTGTCTTGGCGCACTGAAGCTTTCTTT. Its translation is CATSRDHRLLSWRTEAFF.

This clonotype was detected many times. This sequence joins TRBV27 and TRBJ1-4; maybe TRBD1 (5 bases). Germline V gives CDR1 MNHEY, CDR2 SMNVEV (reference sequence). Trimming cost V 6 bases and J 7 bases, with 9 bases left between them. This CDR3 comprises 12 residues. The CDR3 sequence: CASSQGGEKLFF. In DNA form, the CDR3 reads TGTGCCAGCAGCCAGGGAGGTGAAAAACTGTTTTTT.

This clonotype was counted only a few times. The rearrangement uses TRBV9 and TRBJ2-5; 9 bases map to TRBD2. J lost 4 bases, V lost 1 base, and 5 bases had no gene match. Germline V CDR1 and CDR2: SGDLS, YYNGEE. The CDR3 has 15 residues. In DNA form, the CDR3 reads TGTGCCAGCAGCGTATCAGCGGGAGGCGGAGAGACCCAGTACTTC. Translating gives CASSVSAGGGETQYF.

This clonotype has a count of ten or more. The rearrangement uses TRBV7-3 and TRBJ1-1; TRBD1 agrees at 8 bases. J lost 0 bases, V lost 2 bases, and 5 bases had no gene match. In germline, CDR1 is SGHTA, CDR2 FQGTGA. CDR3 length equals 16 residues. The CDR3 sequence: CASSLGQGTMNTEAFF. In nucleotides, the CDR3 is TGTGCCAGCAGCTTAGGACAGGGCACTATGAACACTGAAGCTTTCTTT.

At least ten counts were recorded for this clonotype. This sequence joins TRBV18 and TRBJ1-1, with 8 positions matching TRBD1. With 6 bases clipped from V and 6 bases from J, the junction kept 6 bases outside the gene matches. CDR3 length: 13 amino acids. Germline V gives CDR1 KGHSH, CDR2 LQKENI. CDR3: CASSPQGAAEAFF. The CDR3 region has the DNA TGTGCCAGCTCGCCGCAGGGGGCCGCTGAAGCTTTCTTT.

The chain uses TRBV5-5 and TRBJ2-5; TRBD1 agrees at 11 bases. V shed 0 bases and J 5 bases; nucleotides not matched to a gene: 9. This CDR3 has 17 amino acids. Germline loops: CDR1 SGHKS, CDR2 YYEKEE (reference sequence). CDR3 bases: TGTGCCAGCAGCTTGGATTTTAGGACAGGGGGCAGGGAGACCCAGTACTTC. Its protein product is CASSLDFRTGGRETQYF.

The CDR3, as DNA: TGCGCCAGCAGCTCTGGTCGGGACAGCCAAAATGAAAAACTGTTTTTT. It yields the protein CASSSGRDSQNEKLFF. This chain links TRBV5-1 with TRBJ1-4, with TRBD1 matching 7 bases. The CDR3 runs to 16 residues. The trim removed 3 bases at V and 5 bases at J, leaving 10 bases unmatched. Germline lookup yields CDR1 SGHRS and CDR2 YFSETQ.

This clonotype appeared many times. V usage is TRBV29-1 and J usage is TRBJ1-5; 7 bases line up with TRBD1. CDR3 length: 13 amino acids. The V and J ends lost 6 bases and 6 bases, in that order; junction bases with no gene match: 8. From germline, CDR1 is SQVTM and CDR2 ANQGSEA. The CDR3 nucleotides read TGCAGCGTCGCGGGACAGCGAGGTCAGCCCCAGCATTTT. Amino acid sequence: CSVAGQRGQPQHF. Together with reference TRBV29-1 and TRBJ1-5, the CDR3 gives the full variable domain: SAVISQKPSRDICQRGTSLTIQCQVDSQVTMMFWYRQQPGQSLTLIATANQGSEATYESGFVIDKFPISRPNLTFSTLTVSNMSPEDSSIYLCSVAGQRGQPQHFGDGTRLSIL.

The chain employs TRBV18 and TRBJ2-7, with 8 bases matching TRBD1. V trimming: 2 bases; J trimming: 2 bases; junction bases outside the gene matches: 5. Germline assignment: CDR1 KGHSH and CDR2 LQKENI. The length of the CDR3 is 15 residues. The CDR3 DNA follows: TGTGCCAGCTCACCAGTCAGGACAGGGACCTACGAGCAGTACTTC. This gives the protein CASSPVRTGTYEQYF.

The rearrangement links TRBV3-1 to TRBJ2-7, with D unresolved. The CDR3 covers 12 residues. V lost 3 bases, J lost 1 base, and 4 bases lay in between. The V gene's germline CDR1 is LGHDT and CDR2 YNNKEL (reference sequence). CDR3 amino acids: CASSHPSYEQYF. CDR3 DNA: TGTGCCAGCAGCCACCCTTCCTACGAGCAGTACTTC.

This clonotype occurred many times. V gene TRBV29-1 combines with J gene TRBJ2-5, with a possible D match to TRBD2 (6 bases). CDR1 is SQVTM and CDR2 is ANQGSEA in the germline V gene. Trimming stripped 2 bases from V and 1 base from J, with 14 bases between. The length of the CDR3 is 15 residues. CDR3 region: CSVEPASEPQETQYF. CDR3 DNA sequence: TGCAGCGTTGAACCGGCTAGCGAACCCCAAGAGACCCAGTACTTC.

CDR3 sequence: CASSLTSGIYNEQFF. CDR3 in DNA: TGTGCCAGCAGCTTGACTAGCGGGATATACAATGAGCAGTTCTTC. This chain joins TRBV11-3 and TRBJ2-1; 11 bases match TRBD2. Germline V gene lookup returns CDR1 SGHNT and CDR2 YENEEA. This CDR3 is built from 15 residues. Trimming at V came to 3 bases and at J to 4 bases, leaving 2 bases not matched to a gene.